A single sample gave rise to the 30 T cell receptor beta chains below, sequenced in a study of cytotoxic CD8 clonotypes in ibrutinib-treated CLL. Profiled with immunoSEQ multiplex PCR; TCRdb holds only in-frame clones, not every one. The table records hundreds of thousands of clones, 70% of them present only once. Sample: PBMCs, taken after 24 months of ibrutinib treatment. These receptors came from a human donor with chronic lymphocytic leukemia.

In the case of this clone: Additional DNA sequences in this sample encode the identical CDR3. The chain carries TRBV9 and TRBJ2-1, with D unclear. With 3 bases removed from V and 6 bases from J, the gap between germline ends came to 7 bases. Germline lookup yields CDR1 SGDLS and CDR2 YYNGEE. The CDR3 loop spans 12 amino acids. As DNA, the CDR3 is TGTGCCAGCAGCGCTTTTGGCAATGAGCAGTTCTTC. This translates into CASSAFGNEQFF.

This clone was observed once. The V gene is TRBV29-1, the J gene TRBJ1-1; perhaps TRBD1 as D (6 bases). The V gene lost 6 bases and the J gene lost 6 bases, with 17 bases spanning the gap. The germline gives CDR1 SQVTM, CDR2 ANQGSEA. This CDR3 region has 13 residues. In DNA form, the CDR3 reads TGCAGCGTCCTCAGGAACAGGGACGCTGAAGCTTTCTTT. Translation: CSVLRNRDAEAFF.

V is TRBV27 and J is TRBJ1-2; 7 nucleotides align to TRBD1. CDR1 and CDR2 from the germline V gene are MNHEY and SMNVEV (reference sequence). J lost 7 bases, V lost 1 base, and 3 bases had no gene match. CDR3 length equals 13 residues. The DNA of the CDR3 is TGTGCCAGCAGTTTATACAGGGGTAGTGGCTACACCTTC. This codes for CASSLYRGSGYTF.

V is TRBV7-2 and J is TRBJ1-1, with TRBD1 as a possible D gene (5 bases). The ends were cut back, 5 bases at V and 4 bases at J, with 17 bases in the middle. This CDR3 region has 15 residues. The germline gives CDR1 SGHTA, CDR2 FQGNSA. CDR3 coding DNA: TGTGCCAGCAGCCACAAATGGGGGGGTGCCACTGAAGCTTTCTTT. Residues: CASSHKWGGATEAFF.

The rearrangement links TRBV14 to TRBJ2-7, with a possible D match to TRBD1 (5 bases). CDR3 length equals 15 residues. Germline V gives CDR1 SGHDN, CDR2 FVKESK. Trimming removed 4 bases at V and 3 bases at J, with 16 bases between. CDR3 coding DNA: TGTGCCAGCAGCCCCTTCGCAGGGAACCTCTACGAGCAGTACTTC. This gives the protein CASSPFAGNLYEQYF. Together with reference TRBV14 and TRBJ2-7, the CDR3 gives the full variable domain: EAGVTQFPSHSVIEKGQTVTLRCDPISGHDNLYWYRRVMGKEIKFLLHFVKESKQDESGMPNNRFLAERTGGTYSTLKVQPAELEDSGVYFCASSPFAGNLYEQYFGPGTRLTVT.

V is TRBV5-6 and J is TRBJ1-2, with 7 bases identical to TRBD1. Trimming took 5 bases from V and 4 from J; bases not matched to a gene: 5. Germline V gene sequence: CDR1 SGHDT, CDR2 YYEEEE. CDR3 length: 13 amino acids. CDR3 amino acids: CASSLGTAYGYTF. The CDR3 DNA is TGTGCCAGCAGTCTCGGGACAGCCTATGGCTACACCTTC.

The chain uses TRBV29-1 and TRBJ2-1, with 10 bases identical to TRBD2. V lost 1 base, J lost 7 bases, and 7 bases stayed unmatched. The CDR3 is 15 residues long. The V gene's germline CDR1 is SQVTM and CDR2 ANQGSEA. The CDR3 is CSVEVLAGERNEQFF. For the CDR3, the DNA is TGCAGCGTTGAAGTTCTAGCGGGAGAAAGGAATGAGCAGTTCTTC.

CDR3 in amino acids: CASRGGGLAGSYEQYF. The CDR3 DNA reads TGCGCCAGCAGAGGAGGAGGACTAGCGGGATCCTACGAGCAGTACTTC. The V and J genes are TRBV10-1 and TRBJ2-7, with 12 bases fitting TRBD2. CDR1 and CDR2 (germline): WNHNN, SYGVQD (reference sequence). The V gene end was trimmed by 6 bases and the J gene end by 1 base; junction bases not matched to a gene: 7. The length of the CDR3 is 16 residues.

The CDR3 nucleotides are TGTGCCAGCCGAGAATGGGAGCAGCCCCAGCATTTT. This sequence encodes CASREWEQPQHF. This chain joins TRBV6-5 and TRBJ1-5, with D hard to call. V was trimmed by 8 bases and J by 7 bases, leaving 12 bases between them. In germline, CDR1 is MNHEY, CDR2 SVGAGI. This CDR3 region has 12 residues.

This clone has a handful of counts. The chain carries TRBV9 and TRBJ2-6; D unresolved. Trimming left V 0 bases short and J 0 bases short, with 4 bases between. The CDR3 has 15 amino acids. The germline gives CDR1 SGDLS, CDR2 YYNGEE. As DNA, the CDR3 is TGTGCCAGCAGCGTAGGGGCCTCTGGGGCCAACGTCCTGACTTTC. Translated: CASSVGASGANVLTF.

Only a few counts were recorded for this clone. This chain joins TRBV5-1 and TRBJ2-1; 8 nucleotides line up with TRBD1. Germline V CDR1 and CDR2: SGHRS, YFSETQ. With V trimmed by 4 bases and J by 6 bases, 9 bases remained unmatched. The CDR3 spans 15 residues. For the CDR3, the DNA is TGCGCCAGCAGCCTTTCGGACAGGGTAAGCAATGAGCAGTTCTTC. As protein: CASSLSDRVSNEQFF.

The CDR3 sequence is CASSLGEEQSYTF. The CDR3 region has the DNA TGTGCCAGCAGCTTAGGTGAAGAACAGAGCTACACCTTC. The genes are TRBV11-2 and TRBJ1-2; D is uncertain. This CDR3 comprises 13 residues. Deletions cut 1 base from V and 9 bases from J, with 12 bases between. Germline V CDR1 and CDR2: SGHAT, FQNNGV.

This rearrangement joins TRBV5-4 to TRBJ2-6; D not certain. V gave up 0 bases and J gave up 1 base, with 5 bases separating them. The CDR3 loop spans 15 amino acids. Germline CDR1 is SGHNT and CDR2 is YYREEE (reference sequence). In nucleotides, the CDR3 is TGTGCCAGCAGCTTGGATGAGTCTGGGGCCAACGTCCTGACTTTC. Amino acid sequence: CASSLDESGANVLTF.

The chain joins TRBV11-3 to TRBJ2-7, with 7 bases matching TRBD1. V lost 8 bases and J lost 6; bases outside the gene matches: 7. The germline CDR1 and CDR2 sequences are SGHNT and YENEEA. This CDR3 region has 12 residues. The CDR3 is CASRLSGGEQYF. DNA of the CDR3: TGTGCCAGCCGCCTTTCAGGGGGCGAGCAGTACTTC.

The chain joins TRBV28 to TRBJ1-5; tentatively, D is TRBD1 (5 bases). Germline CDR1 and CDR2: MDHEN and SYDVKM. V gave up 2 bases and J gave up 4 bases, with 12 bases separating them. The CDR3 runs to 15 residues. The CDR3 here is CASSLDGGSNQPQHF. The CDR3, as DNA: TGTGCCAGCAGTTTAGACGGGGGTTCGAATCAGCCCCAGCATTTT.

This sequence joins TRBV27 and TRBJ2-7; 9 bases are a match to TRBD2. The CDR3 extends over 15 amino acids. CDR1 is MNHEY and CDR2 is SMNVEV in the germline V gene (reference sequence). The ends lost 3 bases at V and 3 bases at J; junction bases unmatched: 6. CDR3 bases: TGTGCCAGCAGTTTCTCGCTAGCGGGGTTCTACGAGCAGTACTTC. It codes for CASSFSLAGFYEQYF.

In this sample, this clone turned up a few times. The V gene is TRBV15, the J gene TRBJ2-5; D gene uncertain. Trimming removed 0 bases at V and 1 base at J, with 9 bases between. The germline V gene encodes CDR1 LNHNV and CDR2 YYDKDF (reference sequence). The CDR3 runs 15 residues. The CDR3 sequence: CATSRDPTPQETQYF. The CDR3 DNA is TGTGCCACCAGCAGAGATCCAACACCCCAAGAGACCCAGTACTTC.

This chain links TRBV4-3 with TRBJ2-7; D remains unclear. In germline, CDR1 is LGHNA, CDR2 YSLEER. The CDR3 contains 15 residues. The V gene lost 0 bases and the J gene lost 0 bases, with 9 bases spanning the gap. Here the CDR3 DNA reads TGCGCCAGCAGCCAAGATAAGCTCGGCTCCTACGAGCAGTACTTC. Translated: CASSQDKLGSYEQYF.

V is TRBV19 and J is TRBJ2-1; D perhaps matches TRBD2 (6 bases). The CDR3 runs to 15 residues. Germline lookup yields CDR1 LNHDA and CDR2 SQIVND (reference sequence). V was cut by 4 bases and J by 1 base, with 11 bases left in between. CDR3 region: CASSTQLASYNEQFF. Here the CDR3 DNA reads TGTGCCAGTAGTACCCAACTAGCTTCCTACAATGAGCAGTTCTTC.

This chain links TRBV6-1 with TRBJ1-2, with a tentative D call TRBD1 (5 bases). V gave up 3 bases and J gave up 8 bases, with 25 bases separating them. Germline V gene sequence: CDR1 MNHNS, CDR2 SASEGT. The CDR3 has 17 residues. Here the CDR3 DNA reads TGTGCCAGCAGTGAGAACCCGATGTTGTCAGGGACGGTCGGCTACACCTTC. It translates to CASSENPMLSGTVGYTF.

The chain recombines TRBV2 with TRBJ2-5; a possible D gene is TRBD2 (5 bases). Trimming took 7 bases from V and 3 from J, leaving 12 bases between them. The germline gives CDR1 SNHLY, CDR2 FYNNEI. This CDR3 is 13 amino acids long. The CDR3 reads CASKPGAEETQYF. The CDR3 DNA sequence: TGTGCCAGCAAACCTGGAGCGGAAGAGACCCAGTACTTC.

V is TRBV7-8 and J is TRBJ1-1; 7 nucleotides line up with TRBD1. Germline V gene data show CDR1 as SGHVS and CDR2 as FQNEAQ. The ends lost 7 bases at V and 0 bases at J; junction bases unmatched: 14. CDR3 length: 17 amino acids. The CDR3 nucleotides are TGTGCCAGCACCGAGGAACACGCGGGGACAGTGAACACTGAAGCTTTCTTT. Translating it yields CASTEEHAGTVNTEAFF. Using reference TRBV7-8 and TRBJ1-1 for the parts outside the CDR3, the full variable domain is GAGVSQSPRYKVAKRGQDVALRCDPISGHVSLFWYQQALGQGPEFLTYFQNEAQLDKSGLPSDRFFAERPEGSVSTLKIQRTQQEDSAVYLCASTEEHAGTVNTEAFFGQGTRLTVV.

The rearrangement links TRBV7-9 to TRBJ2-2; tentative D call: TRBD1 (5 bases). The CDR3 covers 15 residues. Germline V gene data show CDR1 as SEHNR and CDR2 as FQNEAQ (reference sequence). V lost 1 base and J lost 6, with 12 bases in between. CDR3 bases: TGTGCCAGCAGCTTAGGGCCAGGGTACCCCGGGGAGCTGTTTTTT. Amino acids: CASSLGPGYPGELFF. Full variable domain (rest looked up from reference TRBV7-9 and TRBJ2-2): DTGVSQNPRHKITKRGQNVTFRCDPISEHNRLYWYRQTLGQGPEFLTYFQNEAQLEKSRLLSDRFSAERPKGSFSTLEIQRTEQGDSAMYLCASSLGPGYPGELFFGEGSRLTVL.

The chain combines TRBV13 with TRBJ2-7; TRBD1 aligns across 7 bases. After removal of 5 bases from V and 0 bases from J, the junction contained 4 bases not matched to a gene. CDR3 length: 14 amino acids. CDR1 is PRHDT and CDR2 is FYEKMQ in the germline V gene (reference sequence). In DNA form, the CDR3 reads TGTGCCAGCAGCCCGGGACAGAGCTCCTACGAGCAGTACTTC. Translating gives CASSPGQSSYEQYF. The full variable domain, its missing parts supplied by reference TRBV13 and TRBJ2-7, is AAGVIQSPRHLIKEKRETATLKCYPIPRHDTVYWYQQGPGQDPQFLISFYEKMQSDKGSIPDRFSAQQFSDYHSELNMSSLELGDSALYFCASSPGQSSYEQYFGPGTRLTVT.

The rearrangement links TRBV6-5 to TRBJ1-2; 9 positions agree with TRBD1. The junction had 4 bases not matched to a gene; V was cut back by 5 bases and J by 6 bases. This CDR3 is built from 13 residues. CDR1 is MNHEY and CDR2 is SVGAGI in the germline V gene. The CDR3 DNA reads TGTGCCAGCAGTCTATGGACAGGGGATGGCTACACCTTC. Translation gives CASSLWTGDGYTF.

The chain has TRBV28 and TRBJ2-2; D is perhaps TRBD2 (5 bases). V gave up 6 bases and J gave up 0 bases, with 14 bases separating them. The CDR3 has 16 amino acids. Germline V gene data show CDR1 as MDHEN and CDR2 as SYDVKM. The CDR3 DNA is TGTGCCAGCAGGCGTGCCGGGGAGTCGAACACCGGGGAGCTGTTTTTT. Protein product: CASRRAGESNTGELFF.

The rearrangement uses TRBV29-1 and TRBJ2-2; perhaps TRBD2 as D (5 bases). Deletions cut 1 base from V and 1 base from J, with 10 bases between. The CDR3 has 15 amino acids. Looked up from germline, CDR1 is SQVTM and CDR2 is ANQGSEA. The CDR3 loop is CSVEGGSLNTGELFF. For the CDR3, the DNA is TGCAGCGTTGAAGGAGGGAGCCTGAACACCGGGGAGCTGTTTTTT.

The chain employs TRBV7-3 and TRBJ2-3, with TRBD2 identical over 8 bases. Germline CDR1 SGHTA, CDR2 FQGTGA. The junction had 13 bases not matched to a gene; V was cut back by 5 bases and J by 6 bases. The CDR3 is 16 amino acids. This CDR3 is CASSLLGGGTMDTQYF. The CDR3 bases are TGTGCCAGCAGCCTCCTGGGCGGGGGGACCATGGATACGCAGTATTTT.

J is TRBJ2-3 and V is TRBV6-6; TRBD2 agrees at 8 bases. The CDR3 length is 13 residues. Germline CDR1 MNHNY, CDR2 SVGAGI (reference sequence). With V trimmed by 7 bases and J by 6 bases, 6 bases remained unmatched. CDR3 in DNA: TGTGCCAGCAACGGGAGGGTCGGTGATACGCAGTATTTT. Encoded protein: CASNGRVGDTQYF.

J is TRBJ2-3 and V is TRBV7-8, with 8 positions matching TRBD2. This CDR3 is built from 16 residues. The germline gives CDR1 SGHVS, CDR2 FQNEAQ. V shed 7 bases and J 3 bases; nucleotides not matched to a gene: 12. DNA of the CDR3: TGTGCCAGCACCCGAATGGGAAGCGGGAGTACAGATACGCAGTATTTT. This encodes CASTRMGSGSTDTQYF. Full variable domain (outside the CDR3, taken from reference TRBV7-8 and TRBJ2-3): GAGVSQSPRYKVAKRGQDVALRCDPISGHVSLFWYQQALGQGPEFLTYFQNEAQLDKSGLPSDRFFAERPEGSVSTLKIQRTQQEDSAVYLCASTRMGSGSTDTQYFGPGTRLTVL.